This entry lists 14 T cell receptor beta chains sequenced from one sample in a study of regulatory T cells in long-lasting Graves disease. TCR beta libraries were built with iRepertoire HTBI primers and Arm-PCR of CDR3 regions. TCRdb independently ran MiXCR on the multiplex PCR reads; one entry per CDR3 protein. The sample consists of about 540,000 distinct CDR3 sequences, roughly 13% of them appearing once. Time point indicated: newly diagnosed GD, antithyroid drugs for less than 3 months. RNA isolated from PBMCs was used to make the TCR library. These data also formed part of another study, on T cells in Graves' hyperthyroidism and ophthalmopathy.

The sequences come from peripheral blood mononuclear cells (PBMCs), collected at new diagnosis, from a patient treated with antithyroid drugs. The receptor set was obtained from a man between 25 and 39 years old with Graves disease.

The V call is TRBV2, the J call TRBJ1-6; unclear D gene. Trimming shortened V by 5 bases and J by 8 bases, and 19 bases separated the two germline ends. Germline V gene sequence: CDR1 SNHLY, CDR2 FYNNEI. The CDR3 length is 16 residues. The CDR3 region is CASSPPRVPADSPLHF. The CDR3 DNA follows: TGTGCCAGCAGTCCCCCACGCGTACCGGCGGATTCACCCCTCCACTTT.

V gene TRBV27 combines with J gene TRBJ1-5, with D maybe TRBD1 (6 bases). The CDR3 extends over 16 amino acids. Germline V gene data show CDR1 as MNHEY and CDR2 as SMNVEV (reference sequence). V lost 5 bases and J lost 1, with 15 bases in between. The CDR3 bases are TGTGCCAGCAGTCAAAAACGGACAGAAAGCAATCAGCCCCAGCATTTT. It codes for CASSQKRTESNQPQHF.

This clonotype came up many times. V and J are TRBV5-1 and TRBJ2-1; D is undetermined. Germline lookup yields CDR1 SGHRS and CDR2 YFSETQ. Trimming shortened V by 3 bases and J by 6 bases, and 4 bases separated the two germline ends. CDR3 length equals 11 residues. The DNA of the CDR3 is TGCGCCAGCAGCTCGTCCAATGAGCAGTTCTTC. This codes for CASSSSNEQFF.

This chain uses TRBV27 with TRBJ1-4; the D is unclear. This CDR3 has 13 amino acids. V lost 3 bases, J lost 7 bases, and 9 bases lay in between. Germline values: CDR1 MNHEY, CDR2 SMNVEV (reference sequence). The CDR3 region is CASSLPRGEKLFF. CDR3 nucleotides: TGTGCCAGCAGTTTGCCACGGGGTGAAAAACTGTTTTTT.

As DNA, the CDR3 is TGTGCCAGCAGGAGGGGGCTAGCGGGTGAGCAGTTCTTC. It encodes CASRRGLAGEQFF. The chain has TRBV7-8 and TRBJ2-1, with D perhaps TRBD2 (8 bases). The germline V gene encodes CDR1 SGHVS and CDR2 FQNEAQ. The CDR3 length is 13 residues. The germline V and J ends were trimmed by 6 bases and 9 bases, with 15 bases remaining between them. The variable domain in full, completed from reference TRBV7-8 and TRBJ2-1, reads GAGVSQSPRYKVAKRGQDVALRCDPISGHVSLFWYQQALGQGPEFLTYFQNEAQLDKSGLPSDRFFAERPEGSVSTLKIQRTQQEDSAVYLCASRRGLAGEQFFGPGTRLTVL.

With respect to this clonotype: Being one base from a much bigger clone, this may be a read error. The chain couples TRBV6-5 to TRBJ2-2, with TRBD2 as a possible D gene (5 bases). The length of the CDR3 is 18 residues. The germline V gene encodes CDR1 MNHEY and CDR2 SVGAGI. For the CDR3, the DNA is TGTGCCAGCAGTTACTCGAAATCCAGGACCTTTAACACCGGGGAGCTGGTTTTT. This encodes CASSYSKSRTFNTGELVF.

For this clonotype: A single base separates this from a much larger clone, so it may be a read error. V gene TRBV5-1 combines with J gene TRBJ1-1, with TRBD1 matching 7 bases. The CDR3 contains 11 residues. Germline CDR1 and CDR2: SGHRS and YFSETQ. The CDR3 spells CASSTGDKALF. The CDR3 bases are TGCGCCAGCAGCACAGGGGATAAAGCTCTCTTT.

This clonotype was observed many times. CDR3 sequence: CASSRTRAEAFF. Here the CDR3 DNA reads TGTGCCAGCAGCCGGACAAGGGCTGAAGCTTTCTTT. The chain joins TRBV3-1 to TRBJ1-1; the D gene is possibly TRBD1 (5 bases). CDR1 is LGHDT, CDR2 YNNKEL, per germline (reference sequence). Trimming shortened V by 4 bases and J by 6 bases, and 9 bases separated the two germline ends. The CDR3 has 12 amino acids.

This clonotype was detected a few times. Written as DNA, the CDR3 is TGTGCCAGCTCACCTCGGGACAGGCGAAACACCATATATTTT. Residues: CASSPRDRRNTIYF. The chain combines TRBV18 with TRBJ1-3; 8 bases line up with TRBD1. V was pared by 3 bases and J by 5 bases, with 3 bases of the junction left unmatched. Germline V CDR1 and CDR2: KGHSH, LQKENI. The CDR3 consists of 14 residues.

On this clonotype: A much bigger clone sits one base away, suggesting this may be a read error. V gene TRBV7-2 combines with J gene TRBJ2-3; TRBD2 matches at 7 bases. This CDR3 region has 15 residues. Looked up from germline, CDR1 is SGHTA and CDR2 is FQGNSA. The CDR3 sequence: CPSSLAGGRRDTQYF. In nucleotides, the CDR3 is TGTCCCAGCAGCTTAGCTGGCGGGAGAAGGGATACGCAGTATTTT.

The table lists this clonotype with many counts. The CDR3 DNA reads as TGTGCCAGCAGTGGGGGCGCTAGCGGTTTCTACAATGAGCAGTTCTTC. The encoded protein is CASSGGASGFYNEQFF. The chain couples TRBV2 to TRBJ2-1; 7 nucleotides match TRBD2. The germline CDR1 and CDR2 sequences are SNHLY and FYNNEI. This CDR3 spans 16 amino acids. V shed 4 bases, J shed 3 bases, and the junction held 9 bases outside the gene matches.

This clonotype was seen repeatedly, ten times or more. CDR3 nucleotides: TGTGCCACCAGCAGAGATCATTACAATGAGCAGTTCTTC. It encodes CATSRDHYNEQFF. The chain couples TRBV15 to TRBJ2-1; D gene ambiguous. The CDR3 extends over 13 amino acids. V lost 0 bases to trimming and J lost 4 bases, with 4 bases between them. Germline V gene lookup returns CDR1 LNHNV and CDR2 YYDKDF (reference sequence).

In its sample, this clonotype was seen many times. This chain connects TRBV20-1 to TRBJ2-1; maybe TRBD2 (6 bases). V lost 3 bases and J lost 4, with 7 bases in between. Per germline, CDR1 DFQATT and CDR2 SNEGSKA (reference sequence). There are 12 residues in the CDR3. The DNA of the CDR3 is TGCAGTGCTAGGAGCGGGTACAATGAGCAGTTCTTC. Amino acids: CSARSGYNEQFF.

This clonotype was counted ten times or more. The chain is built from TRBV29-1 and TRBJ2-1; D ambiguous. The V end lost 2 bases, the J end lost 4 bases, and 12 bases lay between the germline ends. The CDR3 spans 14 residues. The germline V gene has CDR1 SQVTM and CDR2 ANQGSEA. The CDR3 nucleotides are TGCAGCGTTGAATACCAGCCCCGATACAATGAGCAGTTCTTC. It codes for CSVEYQPRYNEQFF.